A selection of T cell receptor beta chains follows, all from one sample in a study of OX40 agonist ivuxolimab in advanced cancers. Measured with immunoSEQ multiplex PCR; TCRdb has only the in-frame clones, and not every one. The sample has about 34,000 clones; 80% to 85% are singletons. This material consisted of CD4+ or CD8+ T cells sorted from blood, taken in a trial of the OX40 agonist ivuxolimab. These receptors came from an adult with an advanced solid tumor such as melanoma, head and neck, liver or kidney cancer. Each CDR3 is given with its conserved first and last residue. The D gene is left open where the match is weak. Size is stated for part of the rows, as once, few or many counts, or as a class when the clone is expanded.

size	J	D	V	CDR3	DNA
-	TRBJ2-7	TRBD1	TRBV5-4	CASSRTGTGVHEQYF	TGTGCCAGCAGCCGGACCGGGACAGGGGTCCACGAGCAGTACTTC
once	TRBJ2-3	TRBD2	TRBV5-6	CASSFGGGTSTDTQYF	TGTGCCAGCAGCTTCGGCGGGGGGACTAGCACAGATACGCAGTATTTT
-	TRBJ1-1	TRBD1	TRBV7-2	CASSPRYLLTGRSTEAFF	TGTGCCAGCAGCCCGCGATACCTATTGACAGGGAGGAGCACTGAAGCTTTCTTT
-	TRBJ2-7	-	TRBV7-9	CASSYLRFAGRGVYEQYF	TGTGCCAGCAGCTACCTTAGGTTTGCCGGGAGAGGAGTTTACGAGCAGTACTTC
-	TRBJ2-6	-	TRBV6-6	CASSYPTAGANVLTF	TGTGCCAGCAGTTACCCGACAGCCGGGGCCAACGTCCTGACTTTC
-	TRBJ2-5	TRBD1	TRBV28	CASSPFGQGRETQYF	TGTGCCAGCAGTCCTTTCGGACAGGGGCGAGAGACCCAGTACTTC
-	TRBJ1-2	TRBD1	TRBV9	CASSVEKGGADYTF	TGTGCCAGCAGCGTAGAGAAAGGGGGCGCGGACTACACCTTC
-	TRBJ1-1	-	TRBV1	CTSSQESIFRGHGYTEAFF	TGCACCAGCAGCCAAGAATCAATATTCAGGGGGCATGGGTACACTGAAGCTTTCTTT
-	TRBJ1-5	-	TRBV6-1	CASSFNSNQPQHF	TGTGCCAGCAGCTTTAATAGCAATCAGCCCCAGCATTTT
-	TRBJ2-3	TRBD2	TRBV30	CAWSATSGNTDTQYF	TGTGCCTGGAGTGCGACTAGCGGGAATACAGATACGCAGTATTTT
-	TRBJ1-2	TRBD1	TRBV28	CASSPPAYRGLNYGYTF	TGTGCCAGCAGTCCCCCCGCATACAGGGGGCTGAACTATGGCTACACCTTC
-	TRBJ2-3	TRBD2	TRBV7-9	CASSLTPTSGGTDTQYF	TGTGCCAGCAGCTTAACCCCGACTAGCGGGGGCACAGATACGCAGTATTTT
-	TRBJ2-1	-	TRBV7-9	CASSSFDGSYNEQFF	TGTGCCAGCAGCTCTTTTGACGGTTCCTACAATGAGCAGTTCTTC
-	TRBJ1-2	-	TRBV7-8	CASSSEGLAYGYTF	TGTGCCAGCAGTTCAGAAGGGTTGGCATATGGCTACACCTTC
once	TRBJ2-3	TRBD2	TRBV9	CASSVAGGLVVDTQYF	TGTGCCAGCAGCGTAGCTGGTGGACTAGTGGTAGATACGCAGTATTTT
few	TRBJ1-2	TRBD1	TRBV28	CASSDTGGRRGYTF	TGTGCCAGCAGTGACACAGGGGGTCGGCGTGGCTACACCTTC
-	TRBJ1-2	-	TRBV7-9	CASSSRGGFGYTF	TGTGCCAGCAGCTCCCGGGGGGGATTTGGCTACACCTTC
-	TRBJ2-5	TRBD1	TRBV5-4	CASSFPGGETQYF	TGTGCCAGCAGCTTTCCAGGGGGAGAGACCCAGTACTTC
-	TRBJ2-7	-	TRBV7-9	CASSFAGGHEQYF	TGTGCCAGCAGCTTCGCCGGGGGGCACGAGCAGTACTTC
-	TRBJ1-1	-	TRBV5-5	CASSSDRLTEAFF	TGTGCCAGCAGCTCTGACCGGTTAACTGAAGCTTTCTTT
-	TRBJ2-1	TRBD2	TRBV5-1	CASSEVLAGGNEQFF	TGCGCCAGCAGCGAGGTTCTAGCGGGAGGTAATGAGCAGTTCTTC
medium-sized	TRBJ1-2	TRBD1	TRBV6-5	CASRGGRGIYGYTF	TGTGCCAGCAGAGGGGGCAGAGGGATCTATGGCTACACCTTC
-	TRBJ1-5	TRBD1	TRBV19	CASSATGGFGNQPQHF	TGTGCCAGTAGTGCCACAGGGGGGTTCGGGAATCAGCCCCAGCATTTT
-	TRBJ1-2	TRBD1	TRBV2	CASRGTGGGYTF	TGTGCCAGCAGAGGGACAGGGGGCGGCTACACCTTC
-	TRBJ1-5	-	TRBV6-1	CASREDQPQHF	TGTGCCAGCAGGGAAGATCAGCCCCAGCATTTT
-	TRBJ2-3	-	TRBV4-3	CASSPRPGPTDTQYF	TGCGCCAGCAGCCCCCGCCCGGGGCCCACAGATACGCAGTATTTT
-	TRBJ1-5	-	TRBV7-2	CASSSGQPNQPQHF	TGTGCCAGCAGCTCCGGACAGCCCAATCAGCCCCAGCATTTT
few	TRBJ1-2	-	TRBV7-9	CASSGGLGTLYGYTF	TGTGCCAGCAGCGGAGGACTTGGGACTTTGTATGGCTACACCTTC
-	TRBJ2-3	-	TRBV12-5	CASGLGVVDTQYF	TGTGCTAGTGGTTTAGGGGTCGTAGATACGCAGTATTTT
-	TRBJ2-1	-	TRBV19	CASSSYNEQFF	TGTGCCAGTAGTAGCTACAATGAGCAGTTCTTC
once	TRBJ2-5	TRBD2	TRBV5-1	CASSLRGGETQYF	TGCGCCAGCAGCTTGCGCGGGGGGGAGACCCAGTACTTC
once	TRBJ1-1	-	TRBV7-8	CASSFRMNTEAFF	TGTGCCAGCAGCTTTAGGATGAACACTGAAGCTTTCTTT
once	TRBJ2-3	-	TRBV7-2	CASRRTSTDTQYF	TGTGCCAGCAGGCGGACTAGCACAGATACGCAGTATTTT
-	TRBJ2-7	-	TRBV19	CASNAGPHGGEQYF	TGTGCCAGTAATGCCGGGCCCCATGGCGGCGAGCAGTACTTC
-	TRBJ1-4	-	TRBV7-6	CASSGTSYEKLFF	TGTGCCAGCAGCGGGACCTCTTATGAAAAACTGTTTTTT
-	TRBJ1-5	-	TRBV11-1	CASSLANGQPQHF	TGTGCCAGCAGCTTAGCGAATGGGCAGCCCCAGCATTTT
once	TRBJ2-2	TRBD1	TRBV11-3	CASSQSGTGATGELFF	TGTGCCAGCAGCCAGTCCGGGACAGGGGCCACCGGGGAGCTGTTTTTT
once	TRBJ2-1	-	TRBV14	CASSLEWGKGSYNEQFF	TGTGCCAGCAGCCTCGAGTGGGGGAAAGGGTCCTACAATGAGCAGTTCTTC
-	TRBJ2-5	-	TRBV6-5	CASSKPGRQETQYF	TGTGCCAGCAGTAAGCCGGGACGCCAAGAGACCCAGTACTTC
-	TRBJ2-7	TRBD1	TRBV10-1	CASKQGLRTGERLLSEQYF	TGCGCCAGCAAGCAGGGATTGAGGACAGGGGAAAGGCTCCTGAGCGAGCAGTACTTC
-	TRBJ2-5	TRBD2	TRBV5-1	CASSFQLAGGIQETQYF	TGCGCCAGCAGCTTCCAACTAGCGGGGGGGATCCAAGAGACCCAGTACTTC
-	TRBJ1-3	TRBD1	TRBV14	CASSRDRGLRNTIYF	TGTGCCAGCAGCCGGGACAGGGGGCTGCGAAACACCATATATTTT
-	TRBJ2-7	TRBD1	TRBV30	CAWRSGTGLNEQYF	TGTGCCTGGAGATCCGGGACAGGGCTCAACGAGCAGTACTTC
-	TRBJ2-1	TRBD2	TRBV10-3	CAISESLPGLADEQFF	TGTGCCATCAGTGAGTCGCTCCCGGGACTAGCGGATGAGCAGTTCTTC
once	TRBJ1-3	-	TRBV7-8	CASSLAGLGAGNTIYF	TGTGCCAGCAGCTTAGCAGGGCTAGGGGCCGGAAACACCATATATTTT
-	TRBJ1-2	-	TRBV7-8	CASSPDRVSNYGYTF	TGTGCCAGCAGCCCAGATCGGGTGTCTAACTATGGCTACACCTTC
-	TRBJ1-5	TRBD1	TRBV18	CASSRTGVRESNQPQHF	TGTGCCAGCTCAAGAACAGGGGTGAGGGAAAGCAATCAGCCCCAGCATTTT
-	TRBJ2-1	TRBD2	TRBV10-3	CAISDGASGRTPKSSYNEQFF	TGTGCCATCAGTGATGGGGCTAGCGGGAGGACCCCAAAAAGCTCCTACAATGAGCAGTTCTTC
-	TRBJ1-6	TRBD1	TRBV28	CASSEGDRGMGSYNSPLHF	TGTGCCAGCAGTGAGGGGGACAGGGGAATGGGCTCCTATAATTCACCCCTCCACTTT
-	TRBJ2-7	TRBD1	TRBV19	CASSRGQGQSSYEQYF	TGTGCCAGTAGTAGGGGACAGGGCCAAAGCTCCTACGAGCAGTACTTC
-	TRBJ1-2	-	TRBV7-9	CASSIAGGGGYGYTF	TGTGCCAGCAGCATAGCGGGGGGCGGCGGCTATGGCTACACCTTC
-	TRBJ2-3	TRBD2	TRBV5-4	CASSLREADTQYF	TGTGCCAGCAGCTTGCGGGAGGCGGATACGCAGTATTTT
-	TRBJ1-4	TRBD1	TRBV19	CASSLRGLDEKLFF	TGTGCCAGTAGTCTCAGGGGGCTAGACGAAAAACTGTTTTTT
-	TRBJ2-7	TRBD2	TRBV29-1	CSARTSGGTYEQYF	TGCAGCGCGCGGACTAGCGGGGGTACCTACGAGCAGTACTTC